The rows below give T cell receptor beta chains drawn from one sample of a study of blood T cell repertoires in COVID-19. Here immunoSEQ multiplex PCR was the method, and the copy in TCRdb shows in-frame clones only, minus some. The sample holds more than 110,000 clones, around 73% seen once. Sequenced material: PBMCs or T cells enriched from blood (not recorded which). The receptors were gathered from a woman aged 45-65 years who had recovered from COVID-19. CDR3s include the opening cysteine and the closing phenylalanine or tryptophan. D genes are given only for firm matches. Size is omitted from some rows. Given values are once, few, many or a class for expanded clones.

d_call j_call clone_size v_call cdr3_aa cdr3_nt
TRBD1 TRBJ1-4 - TRBV7-6 CASSLGQGYNEKLFF TGTGCCAGCAGCTTAGGACAGGGGTATAATGAAAAACTGTTTTTT
- TRBJ1-4 - TRBV15 CATSRARGWDEKLFF TGTGCCACCAGCAGAGCCCGGGGGTGGGATGAAAAACTGTTTTTT
- TRBJ1-1 - TRBV7-9 CASSLGTDLGAFF TGTGCCAGCAGCTTAGGGACAGATTTAGGAGCTTTCTTT
- TRBJ1-1 - TRBV4-2 CASSATRGGRNTEAFF TGTGCCAGCAGCGCCACTAGGGGGGGGCGGAACACTGAAGCTTTCTTT
- TRBJ2-3 few TRBV6-1 CASSEYGDTDTQYF TGTGCCAGCAGTGAATACGGAGACACAGATACGCAGTATTTT
TRBD1 TRBJ2-7 few TRBV28 CAGGDRGNEQYF TGTGCCGGAGGGGACAGGGGCAACGAGCAGTACTTC
TRBD1 TRBJ2-5 - TRBV24-1 CATSHPPGQGASETQYF TGTGCCACCAGCCACCCTCCGGGACAGGGGGCATCGGAGACCCAGTACTTC
- TRBJ1-2 - TRBV12-3/TRBV12-4 CASSLSGYDGYTF TGTGCCAGCAGTTTATCGGGGTACGATGGCTACACCTTC
- TRBJ1-4 - TRBV4-1 CASSQDRGGKLFF TGCGCCAGCAGCCAAGACAGGGGCGGAAAACTGTTTTTT
- TRBJ1-5 - TRBV10-3 CATIQGVGQPQHF TGTGCCACAATACAGGGAGTGGGTCAGCCCCAGCATTTT
TRBD2 TRBJ2-5 - TRBV6-5 CASRVAGGQETQYF TGTGCCAGCAGAGTAGCGGGGGGCCAAGAGACCCAGTACTTC
- TRBJ1-5 - TRBV28 CASSLYRQPQHF TGTGCCAGCAGTTTGTACAGGCAGCCCCAGCATTTT
- TRBJ2-2 - TRBV2 CASSRFHTGELFF TGTGCCAGCAGTCGGTTTCACACCGGGGAGCTGTTTTTT
TRBD1 TRBJ1-2 once TRBV5-4 CASSWGTGNGYTF TGTGCCAGCAGCTGGGGGACAGGGAACGGCTACACCTTC
- TRBJ2-3 - TRBV5-6 CASSQQDTTDTQYF TGTGCCAGCAGCCAACAAGACACGACAGATACGCAGTATTTT
- TRBJ2-7 few TRBV28 CASSSNRRSYEQYF TGTGCCAGCAGTTCCAACAGGAGAAGCTACGAGCAGTACTTC
- TRBJ2-3 - TRBV7-3 CASSQWGQNTDTQYF TGTGCCAGCAGCCAATGGGGGCAGAACACAGATACGCAGTATTTT
- TRBJ2-5 few TRBV10-3 CAISETGTQYF TGTGCCATCAGTGAAACAGGGACCCAGTACTTC
TRBD1 TRBJ1-1 few TRBV28 CASRQGPYTEAFF TGTGCCAGCAGACAGGGGCCTTACACTGAAGCTTTCTTT
- TRBJ1-4 - TRBV7-9 CASSRLATNEKLFF TGTGCCAGCAGCCGACTTGCAACTAATGAAAAACTGTTTTTT